This TCR beta chain came from a study of vaccination effects on CD4 cells after COVID-19. As for this clone: Its target is unknown.

Regarding the study as a whole: Convalescent patients numbered few in the study; early post-infection timepoints were missing entirely. The study found that only 1 of 255 vaccine-induced clones from healthy vaccinees cross-reacted with common cold coronaviruses.

Using immunoSEQ multiplex PCR, the repertoire was profiled, and TCRdb retains in-frame clones only, with some absent. The table records 45,000 to 55,000 clones, 70% of them present only once. Culture proceeded for nine to ten days, and CD4+ T cells were then isolated. As their vaccination, participants received two doses of either BNT162b2 or mRNA-1273. None of these healthy vaccinees had been infected with SARS-CoV-2 before vaccination. Cultures got half-medium changes with IL-2 on days 3 and 7. This CDR3 contains 20 residues. V trimming: 3 bases; J trimming: 0 bases; junction bases outside the gene matches: 17. Germline CDR1 SGHRS, CDR2 YFSETQ.

The TCR sequence derives from a human donor who received a COVID-19 vaccine. The sample in question was CD4+ T cells from PBMCs cultured without peptide, obtained after COVID-19 vaccination. The J gene is TRBJ2-2, the V gene TRBV5-1, with TRBD1 matching 7 bases. CDR3 in amino acids: CASSSTKRQGIRTNTGELFF. The CDR3, as DNA: TGCGCCAGCAGCTCAACAAAACGACAGGGAATACGGACGAACACCGGGGAGCTGTTTTTT.